These T cell receptor beta chains were read from a single sample in a study of blood T cells in healthy people across ages. TCRdb re-called the 5' RACE reads with MiXCR, one entry per CDR3 protein. The sample holds approximately 290,000 distinct CDR3 sequences; 27% are singletons and the top ten take roughly 28%. Sequencing input: blood. The receptors stem from a woman in her 70s in good health. Both conserved end residues are part of each CDR3. A D gene is named only where the DNA matches it firmly. Size is omitted from some rows. Given values are once, few, many or a class for expanded clones.

CDR3 protein	CDR3 DNA	V gene	J gene	clone size	D gene
CSVEMGQGSGNTQYF	TGCAGCGTTGAAATGGGACAGGGGTCGGGGAATACGCAGTATTTT	TRBV29-1	TRBJ2-3	few	TRBD1
CASSQTGTSGRPNGKTQYF	TGTGCCAGCAGTCAGACCGGGACTAGCGGGAGGCCCAACGGGAAGACCCAGTACTTC	TRBV6-2/TRBV6-3	TRBJ2-5	.	TRBD2
CASSHHRGPLSYEQYF	TGTGCCAGCAGCCACCACAGGGGGCCCCTCAGCTACGAGCAGTACTTC	TRBV3-1	TRBJ2-7	few	TRBD1
CASRAGTSADTQYF	TGTGCCAGCAGGGCCGGGACTAGTGCAGATACGCAGTATTTT	TRBV7-2	TRBJ2-3	.	TRBD2
CASSPTGNYEQYF	TGTGCCAGCTCACCAACGGGGAACTACGAGCAGTACTTC	TRBV18	TRBJ2-7	.	.
CSAASGSYNEQFF	TGCAGTGCCGCTAGCGGGTCCTACAATGAGCAGTTCTTC	TRBV20-1	TRBJ2-1	.	TRBD2
CASSLTGSWDTQYF	TGTGCCAGCAGCTTGACAGGGTCCTGGGATACGCAGTATTTT	TRBV7-2	TRBJ2-3	few	TRBD1
CASSIAGFRNEQFF	TGTGCCAGCAGCATAGCGGGGTTTCGGAATGAGCAGTTCTTC	TRBV9	TRBJ2-1	.	TRBD2
CASSLSGYATNEKLFF	TGCGCCAGCAGCTTGTCGGGGTATGCAACTAATGAAAAACTGTTTTTT	TRBV5-1	TRBJ1-4	few	.
CASSEYLAGRSESYEQYF	TGTGCCAGCAGTGAATACCTAGCGGGACGATCAGAGTCCTACGAGCAGTACTTC	TRBV6-1	TRBJ2-7	.	TRBD2
CASSLAAPGNTEAFF	TGTGCCAGCAGCTTAGCAGCCCCAGGCAACACTGAAGCTTTCTTT	TRBV7-8	TRBJ1-1	few	.
CASRLNGEKLFF	TGTGCCAGCAGGTTGAACGGAGAAAAACTGTTTTTT	TRBV7-2	TRBJ1-4	.	.
CASNPARAGANEQFF	TGTGCCAGCAACCCGGCGAGGGCTGGGGCCAATGAGCAGTTCTTC	TRBV28	TRBJ2-1	.	.
CASSVAPGDYEQYF	TGTGCCAGCAGCGTTGCTCCGGGAGACTACGAGCAGTACTTC	TRBV9	TRBJ2-7	.	.
CSAGGGSYNEQFF	TGCAGTGCTGGAGGGGGCTCCTACAATGAGCAGTTCTTC	TRBV20-1	TRBJ2-1	few	.
CASSSGSGLAPGELFF	TGTGCCAGCAGCTCCGGGTCGGGACTAGCCCCCGGGGAGCTGTTTTTT	TRBV7-3	TRBJ2-2	few	TRBD2
CASLSSLAGGKWGTDTQYF	TGTGCCAGCTTATCCAGTCTAGCGGGAGGGAAATGGGGCACAGATACGCAGTATTTT	TRBV7-2	TRBJ2-3	.	TRBD2
CASSQEGGGSEQYF	TGCGCCAGCAGCCAAGAAGGAGGGGGCTCCGAGCAGTACTTC	TRBV4-1	TRBJ2-7	few	.
CASSPMGEAYEQYF	TGTGCCAGCTCACCAATGGGGGAGGCCTACGAGCAGTACTTC	TRBV18	TRBJ2-7	few	.
CASSLGVGSPLHF	TGTGCCAGCAGTTTGGGGGTAGGGTCACCCCTCCACTTT	TRBV12-3/TRBV12-4	TRBJ1-6	few	.
CATSRPWDRANYGYTF	TGTGCCACCAGCAGGCCCTGGGATCGGGCTAACTATGGCTACACCTTC	TRBV15	TRBJ1-2	.	.
CASSPTGTGDNSPLHF	TGTGCCAGCTCACCAACCGGGACAGGGGATAATTCACCCCTCCACTTT	TRBV18	TRBJ1-6	few	TRBD1
CASTRNGAEQFF	TGTGCCAGCACCCGGAACGGCGCCGAGCAGTTCTTC	TRBV6-5	TRBJ2-1	.	.
CASSPRTGTGYTF	TGTGCCAGCAGTCCTCGGACAGGGACTGGCTACACCTTC	TRBV27	TRBJ1-2	few	TRBD1
CSAHLANTDTQYF	TGCAGTGCACACCTCGCCAACACAGATACGCAGTATTTT	TRBV20-1	TRBJ2-3	.	.
CASTPGQGAPGELFF	TGTGCCAGTACCCCGGGACAGGGGGCCCCCGGGGAGCTGTTTTTT	TRBV19	TRBJ2-2	few	TRBD1
CASTPLVNTPARGDTQYF	TGTGCCAGCACCCCGCTGGTTAACACGCCCGCTAGGGGAGATACGCAGTATTTT	TRBV5-6	TRBJ2-3	.	.
CASSLTINSPLHF	TGTGCCAGCAGCTTAACTATTAATTCACCCCTCCACTTT	TRBV11-2	TRBJ1-6	.	.
CSAREDYTEAFF	TGCAGTGCTAGAGAGGACTACACTGAAGCTTTCTTT	TRBV20-1	TRBJ1-1	few	.
CASVDRGRNEQYF	TGTGCCAGCGTGGACAGGGGGAGGAACGAGCAGTACTTC	TRBV28	TRBJ2-7	many	TRBD1
CASSSDFSTEAFF	TGTGCCAGCAGTTCGGACTTCTCGACTGAAGCTTTCTTT	TRBV6-1	TRBJ1-1	.	.
CASSYSTNSYEQYF	TGTGCCAGCAGTTACTCGACAAACTCCTACGAGCAGTACTTC	TRBV28	TRBJ2-7	once	.
CASSASRRDPAHNEQFF	TGTGCCAGCAGCGCGAGTCGTCGGGACCCGGCCCACAATGAGCAGTTCTTC	TRBV7-9	TRBJ2-1	.	.
CASSLARGLENTEAFF	TGTGCCAGCAGTCTCGCCCGGGGACTTGAGAACACTGAAGCTTTCTTT	TRBV28	TRBJ1-1	many	.
CASSYKGNEQFF	TGTGCCAGCAGTTACAAAGGGAATGAGCAGTTCTTC	TRBV12-3/TRBV12-4	TRBJ2-1	.	.
CASSPPQDRPESSYEQYF	TGTGCCAGCAGCCCCCCACAGGACAGGCCGGAGAGCTCCTACGAGCAGTACTTC	TRBV7-3	TRBJ2-7	few	TRBD1
CASSTRGHSPLHF	TGTGCCAGCAGCACCCGGGGGCATTCACCCCTCCACTTT	TRBV13	TRBJ1-6	.	.
CASSQGYRGAHEQYF	TGTGCCAGCAGCCAAGGATACAGGGGAGCCCACGAGCAGTACTTC	TRBV3-1	TRBJ2-7	few	TRBD1
CASSQDAGGEQFF	TGCGCCAGCAGCCAAGATGCGGGCGGTGAGCAGTTCTTC	TRBV4-3	TRBJ2-1	many	.
CASSNGQGRTNEKLFF	TGTGCCAGCAGTAATGGACAGGGAAGAACTAATGAAAAACTGTTTTTT	TRBV12-3/TRBV12-4	TRBJ1-4	few	TRBD1
CASSLLTGGQGANVLTF	TGTGCCAGCAGCCTACTGACAGGGGGACAAGGGGCCAACGTCCTGACTTTC	TRBV5-6	TRBJ2-6	few	TRBD1
CASSIRWGVGTEAFF	TGTGCCAGCAGTATCAGGTGGGGGGTGGGAACTGAAGCTTTCTTT	TRBV28	TRBJ1-1	.	.
CASSLNQLAYEQYF	TGCGCCAGCAGCTTGAACCAGTTGGCCTACGAGCAGTACTTC	TRBV5-1	TRBJ2-7	.	.
CSASEVLDTQYF	TGCAGTGCTAGCGAAGTACTTGATACGCAGTATTTT	TRBV20-1	TRBJ2-3	few	.
CSADLGGAYEQYF	TGCAGTGCCGACCTCGGGGGTGCCTACGAGCAGTACTTC	TRBV20-1	TRBJ2-7	.	.
CASSTQGVAFF	TGTGCCAGCAGCACACAGGGGGTGGCTTTCTTT	TRBV6-6	TRBJ1-1	few	TRBD1
CSARDTLAGETQYF	TGCAGTGCTAGAGATACACTAGCGGGAGAGACCCAGTACTTC	TRBV20-1	TRBJ2-5	.	TRBD2
CASSRDGHSGANVLTF	TGTGCCAGCAGTCGGGACGGCCACTCTGGGGCCAACGTCCTGACTTTC	TRBV7-9	TRBJ2-6	few	.
CASRPLPGQGFQETQYF	TGTGCCAGCAGACCACTTCCGGGACAGGGGTTCCAAGAGACCCAGTACTTC	TRBV28	TRBJ2-5	.	TRBD1
CASSGTGEGETQYF	TGTGCCAGCAGTGGGACAGGGGAAGGGGAGACCCAGTACTTC	TRBV2	TRBJ2-5	few	TRBD1
CAADGGNEKLFF	TGTGCCGCCGACGGAGGGAATGAAAAACTGTTTTTT	TRBV28	TRBJ1-4	.	.
CASSPGQDLGEQFF	TGTGCCAGCAGCCCCGGACAGGACTTAGGTGAGCAGTTCTTC	TRBV5-6	TRBJ2-1	few	TRBD1